These 9 T cell receptor beta chains were sequenced from one sample in a study of shared clonotypes between healthy human individuals. Profiled with immunoSEQ multiplex PCR; TCRdb holds only in-frame clones, not every one. The table lists some 300,000 clones, less than 75% of them singletons. The sample taken for sequencing was memory CD4+ T cells sorted from blood. Subset given: CD45RA-negative fraction. Every receptor here comes from a young man in good health.

The chain links TRBV28 to TRBJ2-1, with 8 bases aligning to TRBD1. Germline assignment: CDR1 MDHEN and CDR2 SYDVKM. The CDR3 spans 15 residues. V was clipped by 4 bases and J by 5 bases; unmatched bases: 7. The DNA of the CDR3 is TGTGCCAGCAGTTCCTCGGACAGGGCAAACAATGAGCAGTTCTTC. Its translation is CASSSSDRANNEQFF.

This chain links TRBV6-5 with TRBJ2-1; 10 positions agree with TRBD2. Looked up from germline, CDR1 is MNHEY and CDR2 is SVGAGI. J lost 2 bases, V lost 5 bases, and 3 bases had no gene match. CDR3 length: 15 residues. Written as DNA, the CDR3 is TGTGCCAGCAGTACCGGGACTAGCGCCTACAATGAGCAGTTCTTC. It yields the protein CASSTGTSAYNEQFF.

This rearrangement joins TRBV19 to TRBJ2-7; D remains ambiguous. V was clipped by 1 base and J by 0 bases, with 10 bases between them. This CDR3 comprises 15 residues. The germline CDR1 and CDR2 sequences are LNHDA and SQIVND (reference sequence). The CDR3 protein is CASSIGASYSYEQYF. CDR3 in DNA: TGTGCCAGTAGTATAGGGGCCAGCTACTCCTACGAGCAGTACTTC.

This chain links TRBV30 with TRBJ1-5; tentative D call: TRBD1 (5 bases). Trimming stripped 4 bases from V and 4 bases from J, with 17 bases between. Germline V gene lookup returns CDR1 GTSNPN and CDR2 SVGIG (reference sequence). The length of the CDR3 is 15 residues. The CDR3 nucleotides are TGTGCCTGGACCCCCACGGGCAGGGTTAATCAGCCCCAGCATTTT. It codes for CAWTPTGRVNQPQHF.

This clone came up a few times. The chain combines TRBV5-1 with TRBJ2-7; 9 bases line up with TRBD2. V dropped 3 bases and J dropped 5; count of bases not matched to a gene: 15. CDR1 is SGHRS and CDR2 is YFSETQ in the germline V gene. The CDR3 has 17 amino acids. The CDR3 nucleotides are TGCGCCAGCAGCTCCGGAGGGGCGGGAGGGGGAAAGGACGAGCAGTACTTC. Translated: CASSSGGAGGGKDEQYF.

V is TRBV28 and J is TRBJ1-2; a weak D match, TRBD1 (5 bases). V was pared by 3 bases and J by 4 bases, with 6 bases between. This CDR3 spans 12 amino acids. Germline V gene lookup returns CDR1 MDHEN and CDR2 SYDVKM. The CDR3 DNA follows: TGTGCCAGCAGTTTTAGGGGCTATGGCTACACCTTC. Residues: CASSFRGYGYTF.

A few counts support this clone. The gene calls are TRBV7-2 and TRBJ1-5, with D perhaps TRBD1 (6 bases). Germline CDR1 is SGHTA and CDR2 is FQGNSA. The CDR3 runs to 15 residues. With 5 bases removed from V and 6 bases from J, the gap between germline ends came to 17 bases. CDR3 bases: TGTGCCAGCAGCCCCTTCCAGGGGCAGTCTCAGCCCCAGCATTTT. It codes for CASSPFQGQSQPQHF.

This chain's CDR3 is CASGPNTF. CDR3 DNA sequence: TGTGCCAGCGGGCCCAACACCTTC. The chain is built from TRBV27 and TRBJ1-2, with D hard to call. The germline V gene has CDR1 MNHEY and CDR2 SMNVEV (reference sequence). Trimming took off 8 bases at V and 12 bases at J, with 7 bases between the two ends. CDR3 size: 8 residues.

The chain has TRBV6-5 and TRBJ2-3, with 7 nucleotides matching TRBD1. Germline V gene sequence: CDR1 MNHEY, CDR2 SVGAGI. The J segment lost 8 bases and the V segment lost 4 bases, leaving 9 bases of the junction unmatched. The CDR3 is 14 residues long. CDR3 sequence (DNA): TGTGCCAGCAGTTCCGACGGGGCAGGGGGTACGCAGTATTTT. Amino acids: CASSSDGAGGTQYF.